The clone carrying this TCR beta chain was seen more than once but under ten times. The antigen is undetermined. Blood RNA was derived from unsorted whole blood, and germline DNA was extracted too. Surgery was preceded by the collection of roughly 3.9 milliliters of peripheral blood. The researchers produced TCR beta cDNA from 450 to 600 ng total RNA with a constant-region primer. Each TCR beta library was derived from three nested multiplex PCR rounds that employed slightly modified ARM-PCR. A C-beta reverse primer and TRBV1-TRBV30 forward primers served in each of the first two PCR rounds, at about 10 cycles apiece. MiXCR, run by TCRdb on the multiplex PCR reads, gives a single entry per CDR3 protein. The data contain hundreds of thousands of distinct CDR3 sequences, 58% of them singletons. The sample belongs to a study of tumor-infiltrating lymphocytes in primary liver carcinoma. Study at large: Surgical resection was used to treat these primary liver carcinoma patients. Study outcomes and limitations: Tumor region pairs shared more overlap than did tumor-adjacent and tumor-blood pairs.

Trimming shortened V by 4 bases and J by 7 bases, and 14 bases separated the two germline ends. The CDR3 is 14 residues long. Germline V CDR1 and CDR2: MNHNS, SASEGT. The chain joins TRBV6-1 to TRBJ1-5; possibly TRBD1 for D (6 bases). This clonotype was obtained from a woman aged 30 to 39 with primary liver carcinoma and hepatitis B virus infection. The specimen sequenced was peripheral blood. CDR3 bases: TGTGCCAGCAGTGCTACAGGGCGGGGACAGCCCCAGCATTTT. Its protein product is CASSATGRGQPQHF.